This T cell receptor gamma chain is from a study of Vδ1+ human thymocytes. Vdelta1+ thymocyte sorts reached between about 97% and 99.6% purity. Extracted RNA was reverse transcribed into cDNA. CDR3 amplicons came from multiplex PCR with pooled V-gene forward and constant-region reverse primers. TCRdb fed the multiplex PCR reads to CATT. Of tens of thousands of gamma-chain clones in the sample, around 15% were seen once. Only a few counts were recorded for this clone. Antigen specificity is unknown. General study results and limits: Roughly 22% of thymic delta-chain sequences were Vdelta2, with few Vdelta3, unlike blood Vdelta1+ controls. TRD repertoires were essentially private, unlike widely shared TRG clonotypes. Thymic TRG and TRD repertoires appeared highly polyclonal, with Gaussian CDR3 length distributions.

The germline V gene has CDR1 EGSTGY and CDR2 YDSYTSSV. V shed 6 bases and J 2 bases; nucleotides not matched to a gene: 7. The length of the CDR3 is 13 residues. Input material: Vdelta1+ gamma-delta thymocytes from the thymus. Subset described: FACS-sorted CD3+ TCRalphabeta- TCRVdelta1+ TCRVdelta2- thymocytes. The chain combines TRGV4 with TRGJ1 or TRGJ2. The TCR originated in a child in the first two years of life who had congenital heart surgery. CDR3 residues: CATWNRDYYKKLF. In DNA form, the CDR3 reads TGTGCCACCTGGAATCGGGATTATTATAAGAAACTCTTT.